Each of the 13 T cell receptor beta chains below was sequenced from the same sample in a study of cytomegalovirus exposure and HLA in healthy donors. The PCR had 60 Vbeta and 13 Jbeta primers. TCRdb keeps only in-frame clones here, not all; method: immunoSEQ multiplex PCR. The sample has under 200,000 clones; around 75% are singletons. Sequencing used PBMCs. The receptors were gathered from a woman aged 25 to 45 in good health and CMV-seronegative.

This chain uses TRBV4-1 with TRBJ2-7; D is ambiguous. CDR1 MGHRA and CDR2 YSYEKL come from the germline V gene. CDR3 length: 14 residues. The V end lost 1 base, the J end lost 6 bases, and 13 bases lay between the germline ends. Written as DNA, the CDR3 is TGCGCCAGCAGCCAAGGAACGCGGCTTTCCGAGCAGTACTTC. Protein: CASSQGTRLSEQYF.

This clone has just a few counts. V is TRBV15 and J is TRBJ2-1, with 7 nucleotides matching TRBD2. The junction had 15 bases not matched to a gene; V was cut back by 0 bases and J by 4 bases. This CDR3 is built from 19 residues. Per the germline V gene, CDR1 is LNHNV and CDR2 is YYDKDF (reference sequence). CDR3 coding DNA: TGTGCCACCAGCAGAGATTTTGGGCGGGCTGGGAGGGTTTACAATGAGCAGTTCTTC. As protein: CATSRDFGRAGRVYNEQFF.

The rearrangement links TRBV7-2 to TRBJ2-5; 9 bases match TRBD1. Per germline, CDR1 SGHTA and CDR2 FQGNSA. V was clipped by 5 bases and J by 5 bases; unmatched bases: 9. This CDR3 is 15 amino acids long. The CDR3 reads CASSPNRQGGETQYF. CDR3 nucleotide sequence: TGTGCCAGCAGCCCTAACCGACAGGGGGGGGAGACCCAGTACTTC.

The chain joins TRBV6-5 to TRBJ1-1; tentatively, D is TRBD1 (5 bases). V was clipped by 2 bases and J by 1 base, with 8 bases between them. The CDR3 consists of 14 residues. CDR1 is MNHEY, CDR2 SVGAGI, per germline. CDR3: CASSYQGGNTEAFF. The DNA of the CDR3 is TGTGCCAGCAGTTACCAGGGTGGGAACACTGAAGCTTTCTTT.

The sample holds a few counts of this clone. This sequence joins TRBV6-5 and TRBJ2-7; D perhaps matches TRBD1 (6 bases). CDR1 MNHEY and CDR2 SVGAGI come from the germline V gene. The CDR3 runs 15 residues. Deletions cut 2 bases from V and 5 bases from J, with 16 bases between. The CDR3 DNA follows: TGTGCCAGCAGTTACAGCTCGGCAGGGGTGAACGAGCAGTACTTC. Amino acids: CASSYSSAGVNEQYF.

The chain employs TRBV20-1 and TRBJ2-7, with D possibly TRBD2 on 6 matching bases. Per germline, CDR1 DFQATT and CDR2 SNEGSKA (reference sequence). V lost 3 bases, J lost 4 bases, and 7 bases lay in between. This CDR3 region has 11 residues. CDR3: CSAREGYEQYF. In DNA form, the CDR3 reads TGCAGTGCTAGGGAGGGATACGAGCAGTACTTC.

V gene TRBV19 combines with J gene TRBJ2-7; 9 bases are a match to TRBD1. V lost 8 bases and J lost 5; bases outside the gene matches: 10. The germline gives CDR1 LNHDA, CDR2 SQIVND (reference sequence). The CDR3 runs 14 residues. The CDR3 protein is CASSRTGVEDEQYF. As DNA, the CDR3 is TGTGCCAGTTCCAGGACAGGGGTCGAGGACGAGCAGTACTTC.

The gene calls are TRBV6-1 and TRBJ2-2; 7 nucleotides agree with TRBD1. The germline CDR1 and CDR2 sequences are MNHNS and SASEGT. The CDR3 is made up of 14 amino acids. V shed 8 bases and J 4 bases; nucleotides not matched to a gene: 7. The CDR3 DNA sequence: TGTGCCAGCGTCCGGGACAGCCTCACCGGGGAGCTGTTTTTT. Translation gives CASVRDSLTGELFF.

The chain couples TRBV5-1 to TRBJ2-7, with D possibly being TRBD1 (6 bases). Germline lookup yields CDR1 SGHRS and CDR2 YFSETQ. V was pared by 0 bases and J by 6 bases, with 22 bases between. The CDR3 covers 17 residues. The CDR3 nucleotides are TGCGCCAGCAGCTTGGAGCCCGGCAGACGAGGGGGTGGCGAGCAGTACTTC. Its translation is CASSLEPGRRGGGEQYF.

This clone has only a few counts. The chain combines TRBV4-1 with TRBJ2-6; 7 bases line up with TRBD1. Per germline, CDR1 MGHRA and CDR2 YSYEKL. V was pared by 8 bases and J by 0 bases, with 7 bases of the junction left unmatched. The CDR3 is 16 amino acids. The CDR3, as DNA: TGCGCCAGCTCCAAACAGGGGAACTCTGGGGCCAACGTCCTGACTTTC. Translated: CASSKQGNSGANVLTF.

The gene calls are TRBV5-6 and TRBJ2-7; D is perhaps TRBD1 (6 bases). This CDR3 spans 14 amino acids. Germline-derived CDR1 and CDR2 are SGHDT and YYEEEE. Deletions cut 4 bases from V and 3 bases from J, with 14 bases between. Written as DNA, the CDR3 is TGTGCCAGCAGCCCCGAGGGGGTTCACTACGAGCAGTACTTC. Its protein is CASSPEGVHYEQYF.

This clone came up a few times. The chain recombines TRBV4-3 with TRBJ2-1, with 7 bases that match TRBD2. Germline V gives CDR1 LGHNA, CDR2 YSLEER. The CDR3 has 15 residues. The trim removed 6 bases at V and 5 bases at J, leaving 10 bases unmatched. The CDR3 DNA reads TGCGCCAGCAGGGATCTCGGGCTAGCGGACAATGAGCAGTTCTTC. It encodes CASRDLGLADNEQFF.

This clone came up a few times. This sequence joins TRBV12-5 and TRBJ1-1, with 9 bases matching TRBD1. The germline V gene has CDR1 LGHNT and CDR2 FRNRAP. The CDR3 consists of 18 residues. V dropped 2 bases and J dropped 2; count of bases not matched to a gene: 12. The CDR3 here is CASGLSRTGGRHNTEAFF. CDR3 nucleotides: TGTGCTAGTGGTTTGAGCCGCACAGGGGGCCGGCATAACACTGAAGCTTTCTTT.